The next 14 T cell receptor beta chains were all read from a single sample in a study of T cells in localized non-small cell lung cancer. Clones were read by immunoSEQ multiplex PCR, and TCRdb kept only the in-frame ones, dropping some. The repertoire consists of over a thousand clones, with 20% to 30% occurring once and the leading ten covering roughly 12%. The material sequenced was lung tumor tissue, taken before any cancer treatment. The receptors stem from a woman aged 35 to 75 with stage II lung adenocarcinoma.

V gene TRBV11-3 combines with J gene TRBJ2-5; a possible D gene is TRBD2 (7 bases). The CDR3 spans 16 residues. Germline V gives CDR1 SGHNT, CDR2 YENEEA. The ends were cut back, 8 bases at V and 4 bases at J, with 23 bases in the middle. As DNA, the CDR3 is TGTGCCAGCTCCCCAGTAGGGGGAGGGGCTGCAGAGACCCAGTACTTC. Its translation: CASSPVGGGAAETQYF.

J is TRBJ1-5 and V is TRBV28; no definite D call. Germline CDR1 reads MDHEN; CDR2 reads SYDVKM. The CDR3 spans 15 residues. V was shortened by 5 bases and J by 3 bases, with 14 bases between the two germline ends. Written as DNA, the CDR3 is TGTGCCAGCAGTCCCCTACTTGGGCACAATCAGCCCCAGCATTTT. This codes for CASSPLLGHNQPQHF. Complete variable domain (other parts from reference TRBV28 and TRBJ1-5): DVKVTQSSRYLVKRTGEKVFLECVQDMDHENMFWYRQDPGLGLRLIYFSYDVKMKEKGDIPEGYSVSREKKERFSLILESASTNQTSMYLCASSPLLGHNQPQHFGDGTRLSIL.

Only a few counts were recorded for this clone. This chain uses TRBV6-8 with TRBJ1-4, with TRBD1 as a possible D gene (6 bases). Germline CDR1 MNHGY, CDR2 SAAAGT. V lost 7 bases and J 3 bases, leaving 18 bases between the germline ends. The CDR3 is 16 amino acids. CDR3 amino acids: CASKANGGAPNEKLFF. The CDR3 nucleotides are TGTGCCAGCAAGGCGAATGGGGGGGCGCCTAATGAAAAACTGTTTTTT.

This clone has just a few counts. This chain joins TRBV4-1 and TRBJ2-7; the D is unclear. There are 14 residues in the CDR3. V shed 4 bases and J shed 5 bases, with 15 bases lying between them. Germline V gene lookup returns CDR1 MGHRA and CDR2 YSYEKL. The CDR3 DNA follows: TGCGCCAGCAGCCCCCCGGTTCTTGGTAACGAGCAGTACTTC. It translates to CASSPPVLGNEQYF.

This clone is medium-sized (0.01 to 0.1%) by share. The chain joins TRBV11-3 to TRBJ1-3, with 7 bases matching TRBD1. V shed 5 bases, J shed 2 bases, and the junction held 3 bases outside the gene matches. Germline V lookup: CDR1 SGHNT, CDR2 YENEEA. The length of the CDR3 is 14 residues. DNA of the CDR3: TGTGCCAGCAGCAGAGACAGGGCTGGAAACACCATATATTTT. Amino acids: CASSRDRAGNTIYF. Using reference TRBV11-3 and TRBJ1-3 for the parts outside the CDR3, the full variable domain is EAGVVQSPRYKIIEKKQPVAFWCNPISGHNTLYWYLQNLGQGPELLIRYENEEAVDDSQLPKDRFSAERLKGVDSTLKIQPAELGDSAVYLCASSRDRAGNTIYFGEGSWLTVV.

A single count supports this clone. The chain is built from TRBV19 and TRBJ1-5; 9 nucleotides agree with TRBD1. The CDR3 runs 15 residues. CDR1 is LNHDA, CDR2 SQIVND, per germline (reference sequence). Unmatched junction bases numbered 5, after V lost 3 bases and J lost 5 bases. The DNA for the CDR3 is TGTGCCAGTAGTATGGGGACAGGGAGAGATCAGCCCCAGCATTTT. This encodes CASSMGTGRDQPQHF.

Within the sample, this clone is medium-sized (0.01 to 0.1%). J is TRBJ2-7 and V is TRBV11-3; D is perhaps TRBD1 or TRBD2 (5 bases each). The CDR3 spans 16 residues. Trimming shortened V by 4 bases and J by 3 bases, and 19 bases separated the two germline ends. Germline V gene lookup returns CDR1 SGHNT and CDR2 YENEEA. In DNA, the CDR3 is TGTGCCAGCAGCTCCCTATCCGGGACGGACGACTACGAGCAGTACTTC. Amino acid sequence: CASSSLSGTDDYEQYF.

By share, this clone ranks as medium-sized. The chain employs TRBV6-8 and TRBJ2-2; the D gene is possibly TRBD2 (6 bases). CDR1 is MNHGY and CDR2 is SAAAGT in the germline V gene. CDR3 length: 16 residues. V was trimmed by 2 bases and J by 0 bases, leaving 10 bases between them. The CDR3 region has the DNA TGTGCCAGCAGTTACGGTAGCGGACCGAACACCGGGGAGCTGTTTTTT. The encoded protein is CASSYGSGPNTGELFF.

The CDR3 sequence is CASTPALGGAPDTQYF. The CDR3 DNA reads as TGTGCCAGTACCCCCGCGCTCGGGGGGGCCCCAGATACGCAGTATTTT. The genes are TRBV19 and TRBJ2-3; the match to TRBD2 covers 8 bases. CDR1 is LNHDA, CDR2 SQIVND, per germline (reference sequence). Trimming cost V 7 bases and J 4 bases; bases outside gene matches: 13. The CDR3 extends over 16 amino acids.

The chain carries TRBV19 and TRBJ1-2; 9 bases map to TRBD1. CDR1 is LNHDA, CDR2 SQIVND, per germline (reference sequence). V dropped 6 bases and J dropped 5; count of bases not matched to a gene: 10. The CDR3 covers 15 residues. The CDR3 region is CASSKFSGQGYGYTF. CDR3 nucleotides: TGTGCCAGTAGCAAATTTTCCGGACAGGGGTATGGCTACACCTTC.

The table lists this clone with a count of one. The rearrangement links TRBV10-2 to TRBJ1-2; D is possibly TRBD1 (6 bases). CDR3 size: 14 residues. V lost 2 bases and J 0 bases, leaving 7 bases between the germline ends. In germline, CDR1 is WSHSY, CDR2 SAAADI. For the CDR3, the DNA is TGCGCCAGCAGTGAGAGGGGGGCTAACTATGGCTACACCTTC. It encodes CASSERGANYGYTF.

The chain is built from TRBV19 and TRBJ2-3; the match to TRBD1 covers 10 bases. J was trimmed by 2 bases and V by 6 bases; bases with no gene match: 2. The CDR3 length is 14 residues. Germline V CDR1 and CDR2: LNHDA, SQIVND (reference sequence). CDR3 sequence: CASRDRGFTDTQYF. CDR3 nucleotides: TGTGCCAGTAGGGACAGGGGGTTCACAGATACGCAGTATTTT.

The table lists this clone with a few counts. This chain joins TRBV30 and TRBJ2-1; D call uncertain. V was clipped by 1 base and J by 7 bases, with 11 bases between them. CDR3 size: 13 residues. CDR1 GTSNPN and CDR2 SVGIG come from the germline V gene (reference sequence). CDR3 sequence: CAWSGSLGNEQFF. Here the CDR3 DNA reads TGTGCCTGGAGTGGCTCTCTTGGAAATGAGCAGTTCTTC.

The chain is built from TRBV18 and TRBJ1-2; D is uncertain. V gave up 2 bases and J gave up 1 base, with 11 bases separating them. Germline CDR1 reads KGHSH; CDR2 reads LQKENI. The length of the CDR3 is 15 residues. In DNA form, the CDR3 reads TGTGCCAGCTCACCATCTACGGGGATTAACTATGGCTACACCTTC. As protein: CASSPSTGINYGYTF.